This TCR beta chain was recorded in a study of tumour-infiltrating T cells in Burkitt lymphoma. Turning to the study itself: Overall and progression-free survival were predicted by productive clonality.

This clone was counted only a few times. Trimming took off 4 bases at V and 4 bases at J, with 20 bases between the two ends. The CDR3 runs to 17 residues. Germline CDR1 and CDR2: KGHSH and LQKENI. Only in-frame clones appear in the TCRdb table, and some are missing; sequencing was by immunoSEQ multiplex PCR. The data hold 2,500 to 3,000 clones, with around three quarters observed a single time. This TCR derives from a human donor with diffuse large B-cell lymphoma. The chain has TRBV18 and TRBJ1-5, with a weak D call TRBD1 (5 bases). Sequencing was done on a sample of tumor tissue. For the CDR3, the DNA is TGTGCCAGCTCACAAACCGGCCGAGGGGCCTTTAATCAGCCCCAGCATTTT. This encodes CASSQTGRGAFNQPQHF.